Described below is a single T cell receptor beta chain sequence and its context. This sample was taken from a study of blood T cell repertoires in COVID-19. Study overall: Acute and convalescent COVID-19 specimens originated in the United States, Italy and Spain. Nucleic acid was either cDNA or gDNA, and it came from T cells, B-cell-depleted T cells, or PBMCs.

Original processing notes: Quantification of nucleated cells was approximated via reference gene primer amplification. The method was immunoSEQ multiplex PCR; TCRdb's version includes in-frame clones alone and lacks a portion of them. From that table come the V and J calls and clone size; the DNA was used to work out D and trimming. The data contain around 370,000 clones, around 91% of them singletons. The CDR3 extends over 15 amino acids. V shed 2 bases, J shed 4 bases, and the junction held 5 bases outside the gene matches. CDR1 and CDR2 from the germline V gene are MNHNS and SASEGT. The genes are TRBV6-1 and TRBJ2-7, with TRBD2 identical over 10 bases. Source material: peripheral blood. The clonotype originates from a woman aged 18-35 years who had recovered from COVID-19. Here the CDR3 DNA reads TGTGCCAGCAGTGAATCGGCTAGCGGGAGTTACGAGCAGTACGTC. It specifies CASSESASGSYEQYV.